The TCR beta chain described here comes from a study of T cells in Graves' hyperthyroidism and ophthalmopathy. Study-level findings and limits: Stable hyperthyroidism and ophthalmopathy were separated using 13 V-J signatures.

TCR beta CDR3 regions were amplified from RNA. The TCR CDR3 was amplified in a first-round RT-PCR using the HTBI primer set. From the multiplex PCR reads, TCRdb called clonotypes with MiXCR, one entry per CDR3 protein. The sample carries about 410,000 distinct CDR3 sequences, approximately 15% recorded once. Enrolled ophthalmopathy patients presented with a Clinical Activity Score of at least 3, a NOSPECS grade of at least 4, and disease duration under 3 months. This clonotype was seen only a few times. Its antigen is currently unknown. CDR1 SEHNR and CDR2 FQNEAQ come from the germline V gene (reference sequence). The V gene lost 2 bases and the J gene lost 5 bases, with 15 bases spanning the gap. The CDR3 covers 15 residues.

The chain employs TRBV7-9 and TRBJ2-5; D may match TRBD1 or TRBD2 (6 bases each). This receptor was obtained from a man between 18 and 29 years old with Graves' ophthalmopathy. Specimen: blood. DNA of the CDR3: TGTGCCAGCAGCTTAATGCAAGGGGGAGGCGAGACCCAGTACTTC. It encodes CASSLMQGGGETQYF.